This TCR beta chain was recovered during a study of blood T cell repertoires in COVID-19 (dated by TCRdb to 2018 to 2021). General notes on the study: Collaborator samples came from the United States, Italy and Spain and covered acute and convalescent phases of COVID-19. The prospective study material was composed of cDNA or gDNA derived from T cells, B-cell-depleted T cells, or PBMCs. Subjects who had been exposed to COVID-19, were actively infected with it, or had recovered from it provided the deeply sampled blood TCRbeta repertoires that made up the dataset. The repertoires were made available in a free public database intended to serve as a resource for research on the immune response to SARS-CoV-2. Samples were obtained from the ongoing ImmuneRACE study (first 160 participants) and from 1,254 subjects provided by 6 global collaborators. Nearly every sample came with metadata listing a de-identified subject ID, COVID-19 status, age in years and sex. Where HLA class I and class II types were available, the types were taken from metadata supplied by the sample provider, not from assay-based typing. Broad study findings and their caveats: The quantity of clinical and demographic metadata differed by source and by participant and was supplied without curation.

TCRbeta CDR3 regions were amplified from genomic DNA using the immunoSEQ Assay, a bias-controlled multiplex PCR. In the authors' own workflow: The number of nucleated cells in each sample was estimated by amplification of reference gene primers within the assay. To quantify the absolute abundance of each unique TCRbeta CDR3 rearrangement, sequence reads were collapsed and filtered. For each sample, productive Simpson clonality was calculated by taking the square root of Simpson's diversity index across productive rearrangements. Entries here come from immuneACCESS through TCRdb and include only in-frame sequences with V and J called. Some clones fail to appear in such tables; in the studies checked, an unresolved V gene covers under half of the shortfall, and the cause of the remainder is unknown. V and J calls and clone size follow that table, whereas D and trimming were derived from the DNA. The sample includes approximately 210,000 clones, with 75% to 85% observed a single time. In total, the top ten clones hold roughly 4.3% of the sample.

In the prospective study, participants were roughly 18 to 95 years old, resided in about two dozen geographic areas of the United States, and were enrolled through a virtual design. In the prospective study, cohorts were assigned on the basis of participant-reported clinical history obtained from a screening survey and a study questionnaire. In the prospective study, whole blood, serum and a nasopharyngeal or oropharyngeal swab were collected from each participant by mobile phlebotomists. Prospective study participants could optionally give additional blood draws and questionnaires over a roughly 2-month period. Prospective study blood samples were shipped either frozen or at room temperature before DNA extraction. The germline V gene sets CDR1 to LGHNT and CDR2 to FRNRAP. The CDR3 goes from the cysteine to the phenylalanine over 17 residues. Only CDR3 DNA remains: 51 bases, in frame from the first base. V is cut by 1 base and J by 6 bases, and the space between the germline ends is 18 bases.

Of note for this clone: This clone's antigen is unknown. No much larger clone is present one base from it, and per-base qualities are unavailable.

Sequencing was done on a sample of PBMCs or T cells enriched from blood (not recorded which). The receptor chain draws on TRBV12-5 and TRBJ2-2; a tentative D call is TRBD2 (5 bases match). This receptor was taken from a man aged 30 to 39 with acute COVID-19. The CDR3 corresponds to CASGLGTFSLRAGELFF. The DNA is TGTGCTAGTGGTTTGGGGACTTTCTCCCTCCGTGCCGGGGAGCTGTTTTTT.